The 13 T cell receptor beta chains reported below all come from one sample, sequenced in a study of T cell responses to AZD1222 COVID-19 vaccine. This table comes from immunoSEQ multiplex PCR, and its TCRdb copy is limited to in-frame clones, with some not included. The data show 120,000 to 150,000 clones, with approximately 89% seen just once and around 16% held by the top ten. The specimen comprised peripheral blood, sampled on day 0 of AZD1222 vaccination. Receptors were obtained from an adult in good health.

The CDR3 spells CATSRGGLDRVNGYTF. The CDR3 DNA sequence: TGTGCCACCAGCAGAGGGGGGCTGGACAGGGTGAATGGCTACACCTTC. The rearrangement links TRBV15 to TRBJ1-2, with 8 bases fitting TRBD1. Germline assignment: CDR1 LNHNV and CDR2 YYDKDF (reference sequence). This CDR3 is 16 amino acids long. With V trimmed by 1 base and J by 6 bases, 10 bases remained unmatched.

The chain joins TRBV5-4 to TRBJ2-3; TRBD2 matches at 8 bases. Germline V gene sequence: CDR1 SGHNT, CDR2 YYREEE (reference sequence). The V gene end was trimmed by 2 bases and the J gene end by 0 bases; junction bases not matched to a gene: 2. CDR3 length: 15 residues. In nucleotides, the CDR3 is TGTGCCAGCAGCTTCGGGGGGGGAAGCACAGATACGCAGTATTTT. Residues: CASSFGGGSTDTQYF.

The rearrangement uses TRBV2 and TRBJ2-7, with 9 positions matching TRBD2. Germline-derived CDR1 and CDR2 are SNHLY and FYNNEI. This CDR3 contains 15 residues. V gave up 4 bases and J gave up 0 bases; unmatched junction bases: 4. The chain's CDR3 is CASSVSGRSSYEQYF. The CDR3 DNA sequence: TGTGCCAGCAGTGTAAGCGGGAGGAGCTCCTACGAGCAGTACTTC.

V usage is TRBV5-1 and J usage is TRBJ2-5; TRBD2 is a possible D gene (6 bases). The CDR3 has 16 amino acids. Germline V gene lookup returns CDR1 SGHRS and CDR2 YFSETQ. V lost 1 base, J lost 5 bases, and 18 bases lay in between. This CDR3 reads CASSLNRRGTGETQYF. CDR3 bases: TGCGCCAGCAGCTTGAATCGCCGGGGGACGGGGGAGACCCAGTACTTC.

A single count supports this clone. The CDR3 DNA is TGTGCCAGCAGGAAAACAGGCTCTCCCTACAATGAGCAGTTCTTC. This encodes CASRKTGSPYNEQFF. The J gene is TRBJ2-1, the V gene TRBV25-1; possible D gene TRBD1, 5 bases. Trimming shortened V by 6 bases and J by 2 bases, and 14 bases separated the two germline ends. Looked up from germline, CDR1 is MGHDK and CDR2 is SYGVNS. This CDR3 has 15 residues.

V and J are TRBV7-9 and TRBJ2-7; 12 bases are a match to TRBD2. The junction had 20 bases not matched to a gene; V was cut back by 6 bases and J by 8 bases. CDR3 length: 18 residues. The germline CDR1 and CDR2 sequences are SEHNR and FQNEAQ (reference sequence). Here the CDR3 DNA reads TGTGCCAGCAGGAGATGGACTAGCGGGGCTATCAGGCCCGATAAGCAGTACTTC. It specifies CASRRWTSGAIRPDKQYF.

V usage is TRBV2 and J usage is TRBJ1-2; tentative D call: TRBD1 (5 bases). The V end lost 9 bases, the J end lost 4 bases, and 9 bases lay between the germline ends. The CDR3 sequence is 11 residues long. CDR1 is SNHLY, CDR2 FYNNEI, per germline. The CDR3 protein is CASRQFYGYTF. DNA of the CDR3: TGTGCCAGTAGACAGTTCTATGGCTACACCTTC.

V usage is TRBV12-3 or TRBV12-4 and J usage is TRBJ2-1; D is unresolved. The CDR3 contains 11 residues. V lost 5 bases, J lost 6 bases, and 5 bases lay in between. CDR3 sequence: CASSKTNEQFF. The DNA for the CDR3 is TGTGCCAGCAGTAAAACCAATGAGCAGTTCTTC.

V is TRBV7-9 and J is TRBJ1-6; D is undetermined. Germline-derived CDR1 and CDR2 are SEHNR and FQNEAQ (reference sequence). This CDR3 has 15 amino acids. Trimming removed 7 bases at V and 0 bases at J, with 10 bases between. The chain's CDR3 is CASITTNSYNSPLHF. In DNA form, the CDR3 reads TGTGCCAGCATAACTACTAACTCCTATAATTCACCCCTCCACTTT.

V is TRBV7-7 and J is TRBJ2-5, with unresolved D. The germline V gene has CDR1 SSHAT and CDR2 FNYEAQ (reference sequence). This CDR3 comprises 14 residues. V lost 3 bases to trimming and J lost 5 bases, with 13 bases between them. CDR3 nucleotide sequence: TGTGCCAGCAGCTTCTCAGGCGCTCTGGAGACCCAGTACTTC. Its translation: CASSFSGALETQYF.

V usage is TRBV28 and J usage is TRBJ1-2; D not resolved. This CDR3 contains 11 residues. Trimming cost V 3 bases and J 8 bases, with 7 bases left between them. Germline-derived CDR1 and CDR2 are MDHEN and SYDVKM. CDR3 protein: CASSLGIGYTF. The CDR3 nucleotides read TGTGCCAGCAGTTTGGGAATAGGCTACACCTTC.

This clone occurred once. This chain links TRBV28 with TRBJ2-3; no reliable D call. The CDR3 is 12 residues long. From germline, CDR1 is MDHEN and CDR2 SYDVKM. Trimming stripped 6 bases from V and 0 bases from J, with 4 bases between. CDR3 amino acids: CASRQSTDTQYF. The CDR3 nucleotides are TGTGCCAGCAGGCAGAGCACAGATACGCAGTATTTT. Using reference TRBV28 and TRBJ2-3 for the parts outside the CDR3, the full variable domain is DVKVTQSSRYLVKRTGEKVFLECVQDMDHENMFWYRQDPGLGLRLIYFSYDVKMKEKGDIPEGYSVSREKKERFSLILESASTNQTSMYLCASRQSTDTQYFGPGTRLTVL.

The chain uses TRBV28 and TRBJ2-7; TRBD1 aligns across 8 bases. This CDR3 is 18 amino acids long. V was clipped by 5 bases and J by 4 bases; unmatched bases: 19. Per germline, CDR1 MDHEN and CDR2 SYDVKM. CDR3 in DNA: TGTGCCAGCAGTCCCAGGTACGGTCTCAGGGGGCAATATTACGAGCAGTACTTC. Residues: CASSPRYGLRGQYYEQYF.